The 30 T cell receptor beta chains in this list originate from one sample, sequenced in a study of shared clonotypes between healthy human individuals. The protocol was immunoSEQ multiplex PCR, while the TCRdb copy is restricted to in-frame clones and leaves out a portion. The table has 300,000 to 400,000 clones, roughly 70% seen once. Specimen: memory CD4+ T cells sorted from blood. Subset specified: CD45RA-negative fraction. Every receptor here comes from a man aged 25 to 40 in good health.

This chain joins TRBV9 and TRBJ2-7, with D possibly being TRBD2 (6 bases). The CDR3 loop spans 15 amino acids. Germline loops: CDR1 SGDLS, CDR2 YYNGEE. Between the trimmed V and J ends, which lost 0 bases and 3 bases, there was a span of 13 bases. The CDR3 protein is CASSVGSGVYYEQYF. The CDR3 region has the DNA TGTGCCAGCAGCGTAGGATCGGGGGTTTACTACGAGCAGTACTTC.

The chain joins TRBV5-1 to TRBJ2-7; the match to TRBD2 covers 8 bases. The trim removed 4 bases at V and 1 base at J, leaving 1 base unmatched. The CDR3 spans 13 residues. Germline lookup yields CDR1 SGHRS and CDR2 YFSETQ. This chain's CDR3 is CASSREGSYEQYF. CDR3 sequence (DNA): TGCGCCAGCAGCCGGGAGGGATCCTACGAGCAGTACTTC.

The DNA of the CDR3 is TGTGCCAGCAGCTTAAGGATCGACTCTGGAAACACCATATATTTT. Translation: CASSLRIDSGNTIYF. This chain joins TRBV7-2 and TRBJ1-3; D is unclear. CDR1 is SGHTA, CDR2 FQGNSA, per germline. Trimming removed 2 bases from V and 0 bases from J, with 8 bases in between. This CDR3 is built from 15 residues.

The V gene is TRBV30, the J gene TRBJ2-5, with no clear D. The CDR3 is 15 residues long. Germline V gives CDR1 GTSNPN, CDR2 SVGIG (reference sequence). V gave up 2 bases and J gave up 1 base, with 14 bases separating them. CDR3 amino acids: CAWSNAGHGQETQYF. CDR3 DNA: TGTGCCTGGAGTAATGCTGGGCACGGCCAAGAGACCCAGTACTTC.

The chain uses TRBV29-1 and TRBJ1-1, with 7 bases identical to TRBD1. The CDR3 covers 14 residues. V trimming: 6 bases; J trimming: 1 base; junction bases outside the gene matches: 8. Per germline, CDR1 SQVTM and CDR2 ANQGSEA. As DNA, the CDR3 is TGCAGCGTAGTCGGGGGACAGAAGAACACTGAAGCTTTCTTT. It yields the protein CSVVGGQKNTEAFF.

The chain couples TRBV7-9 to TRBJ2-2, with D possibly being TRBD2 (5 bases). V gave up 6 bases and J gave up 2 bases, with 10 bases separating them. The CDR3 runs 14 residues. Germline V lookup: CDR1 SEHNR, CDR2 FQNEAQ (reference sequence). The CDR3 loop is CASRETGNTGELFF. CDR3 coding DNA: TGTGCCAGCAGGGAGACGGGAAACACCGGGGAGCTGTTTTTT.

The sample holds a few counts of this clone. The genes are TRBV11-2 and TRBJ2-4; TRBD1 is a possible D gene (6 bases). Trimming took off 7 bases at V and 0 bases at J, with 16 bases between the two ends. Germline V CDR1 and CDR2: SGHAT, FQNNGV. The CDR3 is 16 residues long. CDR3 protein: CASTETGLRAKNIQYF. The CDR3 nucleotides read TGTGCCAGCACCGAAACAGGGTTGAGAGCCAAAAACATTCAGTACTTC.

This clone has just a few counts. This rearrangement joins TRBV6-6 to TRBJ1-5; 7 bases line up with TRBD1. The length of the CDR3 is 15 residues. CDR1 MNHNY and CDR2 SVGAGI come from the germline V gene (reference sequence). Trimming at V came to 2 bases and at J to 4 bases, leaving 5 bases not matched to a gene. The CDR3 protein is CASSYMGTANQPQHF. The CDR3, as DNA: TGTGCCAGCAGTTACATGGGGACAGCTAATCAGCCCCAGCATTTT.

The CDR3 sequence: CASSSEGSGRINEQFF. CDR3 DNA sequence: TGTGCCAGCAGCTCCGAGGGTAGCGGGAGGATCAATGAGCAGTTCTTC. The V gene is TRBV7-2, the J gene TRBJ2-1; 10 bases map to TRBD2. The CDR3 totals 16 residues. CDR1 is SGHTA and CDR2 is FQGNSA in the germline V gene. The trim removed 4 bases at V and 6 bases at J, leaving 9 bases unmatched.

As concerns this clone: One base away lies a much larger clone, so this may be a sequencing read error. The CDR3 end shows no conserved phenylalanine or tryptophan, and so a read error is likely. The chain recombines TRBV5-4 with TRBJ2-7; tentatively, D is TRBD2 (5 bases). The V gene lost 4 bases and the J gene lost 2 bases, with 10 bases spanning the gap. The CDR3 totals 13 residues. The germline V gene has CDR1 SGHNT and CDR2 YYREEE (reference sequence). CDR3 nucleotide sequence: TGTGCCAGCAGCAAGGAGGCAGCCTACGAGCAGTACCTC. Protein: CASSKEAAYEQYL.

This chain joins TRBV5-5 and TRBJ1-2; D not certain. The V end was cut by 0 bases, the J end by 4 bases, with 10 bases between. Germline CDR1 and CDR2: SGHKS and YYEKEE (reference sequence). The CDR3 is made up of 14 amino acids. The CDR3 region has the DNA TGTGCCAGCAGCTTGGCCGGGCAGCGCTATGGCTACACCTTC. As protein: CASSLAGQRYGYTF.

The chain links TRBV7-9 to TRBJ2-1; TRBD2 matches at 10 bases. The germline V gene has CDR1 SEHNR and CDR2 FQNEAQ (reference sequence). V trimming: 1 base; J trimming: 6 bases; junction bases outside the gene matches: 0. CDR3 length: 14 amino acids. The CDR3 DNA follows: TGTGCCAGCAGCTTAGGACTAGCGGGCAATGAGCAGTTCTTC. Protein: CASSLGLAGNEQFF.

This clone was detected only once. The chain is built from TRBV7-2 and TRBJ2-5; 9 nucleotides line up with TRBD2. Germline-derived CDR1 and CDR2 are SGHTA and FQGNSA. There are 15 residues in the CDR3. V lost 1 base, J lost 5 bases, and 5 bases stayed unmatched. The CDR3 DNA is TGTGCCAGCAGCTTAGGCGGGAGGGGGAGGGAGACCCAGTACTTC. Amino acid sequence: CASSLGGRGRETQYF.

This chain's CDR3 is CASRLGTENEKLFF. The CDR3 coding sequence is TGTGCCAGCAGACTCGGGACTGAGAATGAAAAACTGTTTTTT. The chain is built from TRBV2 and TRBJ1-4, with D possibly TRBD1 on 5 matching bases. CDR3 length equals 14 residues. The V end lost 6 bases, the J end lost 5 bases, and 13 bases lay between the germline ends. CDR1 SNHLY and CDR2 FYNNEI come from the germline V gene.

The rearrangement links TRBV7-2 to TRBJ2-6; the match to TRBD2 covers 12 bases. The trim removed 5 bases at V and 4 bases at J, leaving 6 bases unmatched. This CDR3 is 17 amino acids long. Germline V gene lookup returns CDR1 SGHTA and CDR2 FQGNSA. The CDR3 loop reads CASSPTSGRGGANVLTF. As DNA, the CDR3 is TGTGCCAGCAGCCCGACTAGCGGGAGAGGAGGGGCCAACGTCCTGACTTTC.

About this clone: Other DNA sequences of this sample code for an identical CDR3. The rearrangement joins TRBV9 to TRBJ1-1; 9 nucleotides align to TRBD1. CDR1 SGDLS and CDR2 YYNGEE come from the germline V gene. The CDR3 length is 14 residues. Trimming at V came to 3 bases and at J to 3 bases, leaving 3 bases not matched to a gene. CDR3 loop: CASSADRGDTEAFF. In DNA form, the CDR3 reads TGTGCCAGCAGCGCCGACAGGGGGGACACTGAAGCTTTCTTT. Based on the CDR3 plus reference TRBV9 and TRBJ1-1, the full variable domain is DSGVTQTPKHLITATGQRVTLRCSPRSGDLSVYWYQQSLDQGLQFLIQYYNGEERAKGNILERFSAQQFPDLHSELNLSSLELGDSALYFCASSADRGDTEAFFGQGTRLTVV.

Comments on this clone: Its ends do not fully match the called genes, so a read error is possible. The rearrangement joins TRBV6-6 to TRBJ2-7; either TRBD1 or TRBD2 may fit D (5 bases each). Germline V gives CDR1 MNHNY, CDR2 SVGAGI (reference sequence). The CDR3 length is 12 residues. The CDR3 DNA follows: TGTGCCAGCAGTCAAGATTCGGGACCGCCCCTCTTC. Residues: CASSQDSGPPLF.

This clone was counted many times. The chain recombines TRBV6-6 with TRBJ2-3; no reliable D call. CDR3 length: 16 amino acids. V dropped 0 bases and J dropped 4 bases, with 14 bases sitting between them. The germline V gene encodes CDR1 MNHNY and CDR2 SVGAGI (reference sequence). The CDR3 DNA reads as TGTGCCAGCAGTTACTCGACCATCGCACGTCCAGATACGCAGTATTTT. Amino acids: CASSYSTIARPDTQYF.

The chain uses TRBV7-2 and TRBJ1-1; 8 nucleotides match TRBD1. CDR1 is SGHTA, CDR2 FQGNSA, per germline. This CDR3 spans 15 amino acids. Trimming at V came to 7 bases and at J to 0 bases, leaving 7 bases not matched to a gene. CDR3 DNA sequence: TGTGCCAGCAAGTCACAGGGGGAGGTGAACACTGAAGCTTTCTTT. Encoded protein: CASKSQGEVNTEAFF.

The V gene is TRBV7-2, the J gene TRBJ2-2; 8 bases line up with TRBD2. Looked up from germline, CDR1 is SGHTA and CDR2 is FQGNSA. The CDR3 runs 18 residues. The V and J ends lost 3 bases and 5 bases, in that order; junction bases with no gene match: 14. CDR3 protein: CASSFPSSAGGRTGELFF. Written as DNA, the CDR3 is TGTGCCAGCAGCTTTCCGTCTTCGGCGGGAGGTAGAACCGGGGAGCTGTTTTTT. The whole variable domain, filled in from reference TRBV7-2 and TRBJ2-2, reads GAGVSQSPSNKVTEKGKDVELRCDPISGHTALYWYRQSLGQGLEFLIYFQGNSAPDKSGLPSDRFSAERTGGSVSTLTIQRTQQEDSAVYLCASSFPSSAGGRTGELFFGEGSRLTVL.

Many counts were recorded for this clone. The V call is TRBV30, the J call TRBJ2-7, with 10 bases aligning to TRBD2. V gave up 1 base and J gave up 0 bases; unmatched junction bases: 6. CDR3 length: 16 amino acids. Germline V CDR1 and CDR2: GTSNPN, SVGIG (reference sequence). The CDR3 sequence is CAWSATRTSGSYEQYF. As DNA, the CDR3 is TGTGCCTGGAGTGCGACGAGGACTAGCGGCTCCTACGAGCAGTACTTC.

The chain joins TRBV15 to TRBJ2-3; D gene unclear. Trimming cost V 0 bases and J 4 bases, with 11 bases left between them. The CDR3 spans 15 residues. CDR1 LNHNV and CDR2 YYDKDF come from the germline V gene (reference sequence). The CDR3 DNA reads TGTGCCACCAGCAGAGATCGGCCAGTTGCAGATACGCAGTATTTT. Translation gives CATSRDRPVADTQYF.

This clone has just a few counts. The chain links TRBV6-5 to TRBJ1-2; D is ambiguous. This CDR3 contains 16 residues. Germline assignment: CDR1 MNHEY and CDR2 SVGAGI. Trimming took off 0 bases at V and 2 bases at J, with 13 bases between the two ends. The CDR3: CASSYSIPDGNYGYTF. The CDR3 bases are TGTGCCAGCAGTTACTCGATCCCGGACGGCAACTATGGCTACACCTTC.

This clone was seen a handful of times. The chain uses TRBV9 and TRBJ2-3; 8 nucleotides align to TRBD2. CDR3 length: 17 residues. The junction had 14 bases not matched to a gene; V was cut back by 4 bases and J by 4 bases. Germline CDR1 SGDLS, CDR2 YYNGEE. CDR3 loop: CASSSGEGGRFADTQYF. The CDR3 DNA is TGTGCCAGCAGCTCAGGAGAGGGCGGGAGGTTCGCAGATACGCAGTATTTT.

The chain combines TRBV30 with TRBJ1-5; the D is unclear. The V gene's germline CDR1 is GTSNPN and CDR2 SVGIG (reference sequence). V lost 2 bases and J lost 3, with 8 bases in between. The CDR3 has 13 amino acids. This CDR3 reads CAWSPSLNQPQHF. In DNA form, the CDR3 reads TGTGCCTGGAGTCCCTCCCTCAATCAGCCCCAGCATTTT.

With respect to this clone: The same CDR3 can be traced to other DNA sequences in this sample. V and J are TRBV7-9 and TRBJ2-1; D perhaps matches TRBD1 (7 bases). With 5 bases removed from V and 0 bases from J, the gap between germline ends came to 11 bases. The CDR3 totals 15 residues. The germline V gene has CDR1 SEHNR and CDR2 FQNEAQ (reference sequence). The CDR3 coding sequence is TGTGCCAGCAGCCCAGGGGGGAGCTCCTACAATGAGCAGTTCTTC. Translated, it gives CASSPGGSSYNEQFF. Full variable domain (missing parts from reference TRBV7-9 and TRBJ2-1): DTGVSQNPRHKITKRGQNVTFRCDPISEHNRLYWYRQTLGQGPEFLTYFQNEAQLEKSRLLSDRFSAERPKGSFSTLEIQRTEQGDSAMYLCASSPGGSSYNEQFFGPGTRLTVL.

V usage is TRBV28 and J usage is TRBJ2-1, with TRBD2 identical over 12 bases. Germline V lookup: CDR1 MDHEN, CDR2 SYDVKM. The CDR3 extends over 17 amino acids. The V segment lost 6 bases and the J segment 4 bases; nucleotides outside the gene matches: 10. The CDR3, as DNA: TGTGCCAGCAGCCCTACTAGCGGGAGGTCACTGTACAATGAGCAGTTCTTC. It codes for CASSPTSGRSLYNEQFF.

CDR3 sequence (DNA): TGTGCCATCAGCGATCTAGCGGGAAGTTACGAGCAGTACTTC. Translating it yields CAISDLAGSYEQYF. The chain couples TRBV10-3 to TRBJ2-7, with 9 bases aligning to TRBD2. The CDR3 length is 14 residues. The ends lost 6 bases at V and 4 bases at J; junction bases unmatched: 7. Germline CDR1 is ENHRY and CDR2 is SYGVKD.

A few counts support this clone. The chain employs TRBV7-8 and TRBJ1-1; D not certain. V gave up 5 bases and J gave up 1 base, with 14 bases separating them. Germline V gene sequence: CDR1 SGHVS, CDR2 FQNEAQ. This CDR3 has 15 residues. CDR3 nucleotide sequence: TGTGCCAGCAGCCCAAAGACCACAGAGAACACTGAAGCTTTCTTT. This sequence encodes CASSPKTTENTEAFF.

A few counts support this clone. V and J are TRBV25-1 and TRBJ2-2; 8 bases fit TRBD1. Per germline, CDR1 MGHDK and CDR2 SYGVNS. The junction had 6 bases not matched to a gene; V was cut back by 3 bases and J by 3 bases. CDR3 length: 16 amino acids. CDR3 sequence: CASSDPGTGYTGELFF. The CDR3 DNA follows: TGTGCCAGCAGTGATCCTGGGACAGGTTACACCGGGGAGCTGTTTTTT.